These 30 T cell receptor beta chains originate from one sample sequenced in a study of cytomegalovirus exposure and HLA in healthy donors. 60 Vbeta and 13 Jbeta primers were used in PCR. Generated by immunoSEQ multiplex PCR, the TCRdb table keeps only in-frame clones and is missing some. Found here are around 300,000 clones, under 80% of them singletons; the top ten hold over 2%. The sequenced sample was PBMCs. Receptors originate from a female donor in good health and CMV-seronegative.

This chain connects TRBV11-3 to TRBJ2-1; tentatively, D is TRBD1 (6 bases). The CDR3 extends over 15 amino acids. The germline V gene has CDR1 SGHNT and CDR2 YENEEA. V lost 6 bases to trimming and J lost 3 bases, with 15 bases between them. The CDR3 spells CASSLGDTLYNEQFF. As DNA, the CDR3 is TGTGCCAGCAGTCTCGGGGACACCCTCTACAATGAGCAGTTCTTC.

CDR3: CASSLTGMAFF. The CDR3 nucleotides are TGTGCCAGCAGTTTAACGGGGATGGCTTTCTTT. The V gene is TRBV28, the J gene TRBJ1-1; D unresolved. Looked up from germline, CDR1 is MDHEN and CDR2 is SYDVKM. This CDR3 has 11 amino acids. Trimming cost V 2 bases and J 11 bases, with 9 bases left between them.

This chain uses TRBV2 with TRBJ1-2; TRBD1 is a possible D gene (6 bases). Between the trimmed V and J ends, which lost 6 bases and 0 bases, there was a span of 14 bases. The CDR3 extends over 15 amino acids. Germline V gives CDR1 SNHLY, CDR2 FYNNEI. The CDR3 nucleotides read TGTGCCAGCAGCCTAGAGGGGGTTTCTAACTATGGCTACACCTTC. Translating it yields CASSLEGVSNYGYTF.

This chain joins TRBV7-9 and TRBJ2-1; 7 nucleotides align to TRBD2. Losses at the gene ends were 11 bases for V and 4 bases for J; bases not matched to a gene: 8. The CDR3 has 13 amino acids. The germline gives CDR1 SEHNR, CDR2 FQNEAQ (reference sequence). The CDR3 is CAAERGIYNEQFF. Here the CDR3 DNA reads TGTGCCGCCGAGCGGGGAATTTACAATGAGCAGTTCTTC. Full variable domain (missing parts from reference TRBV7-9 and TRBJ2-1): DTGVSQNPRHKITKRGQNVTFRCDPISEHNRLYWYRQTLGQGPEFLTYFQNEAQLEKSRLLSDRFSAERPKGSFSTLEIQRTEQGDSAMYLCAAERGIYNEQFFGPGTRLTVL.

On this clone itself: Mismatch with germline at one junction end may stem from a read error. The chain carries TRBV6-5 and TRBJ1-2, with 12 bases identical to TRBD1. This CDR3 has 15 residues. Germline V gives CDR1 MNHEY, CDR2 SVGAGI. CDR3 sequence (DNA): TGTGCCAGCAGGGGGGGGACAGGGGGCGCATATGGCTACCCCTTC. Amino acid sequence: CASRGGTGGAYGYPF.

This clone was counted once. The V gene is TRBV10-3, the J gene TRBJ2-3; a weak D match, TRBD2 (6 bases). The germline V gene has CDR1 ENHRY and CDR2 SYGVKD. The length of the CDR3 is 13 residues. The ends were cut back, 4 bases at V and 6 bases at J, with 11 bases in the middle. CDR3 in amino acids: CAISGTLADTQYF. For the CDR3, the DNA is TGTGCCATCAGTGGGACCCTAGCGGATACGCAGTATTTT.

The sample holds one count of this clone. The rearrangement uses TRBV7-8 and TRBJ1-5; D is perhaps TRBD1 (6 bases). The germline V and J ends were trimmed by 1 base and 3 bases, with 7 bases remaining between them. The germline CDR1 and CDR2 sequences are SGHVS and FQNEAQ. The CDR3 has 14 residues. The CDR3 DNA reads as TGTGCCAGCAGCTTAGACAGGGACAATCAGCCCCAGCATTTT. Protein: CASSLDRDNQPQHF. The entire variable domain, with the rest obtained from reference TRBV7-8 and TRBJ1-5, is as follows: GAGVSQSPRYKVAKRGQDVALRCDPISGHVSLFWYQQALGQGPEFLTYFQNEAQLDKSGLPSDRFFAERPEGSVSTLKIQRTQQEDSAVYLCASSLDRDNQPQHFGDGTRLSIL.

The V and J genes are TRBV9 and TRBJ1-4, with 7 bases lining up with TRBD1. After removal of 7 bases from V and 7 bases from J, the junction contained 10 bases not matched to a gene. This CDR3 contains 14 residues. In germline, CDR1 is SGDLS, CDR2 YYNGEE. DNA for the CDR3: TGTGCCAGCGCTCCGACGGGACAGCTTGAAAAACTGTTTTTT. Its translation is CASAPTGQLEKLFF.

This clone was counted between two and nine times. The chain combines TRBV15 with TRBJ2-4; 9 positions match TRBD2. The CDR3 contains 14 residues. Germline V gene sequence: CDR1 LNHNV, CDR2 YYDKDF (reference sequence). Trimming cost V 5 bases and J 4 bases; bases outside gene matches: 3. The CDR3 DNA is TGTGCCACCAGCGGTCTAGCGGGGAAAAACATTCAGTACTTC. It yields the protein CATSGLAGKNIQYF.

The chain combines TRBV15 with TRBJ2-7; the match to TRBD1 covers 7 bases. The CDR3 is 14 residues long. Trimming cost V 2 bases and J 4 bases; bases outside gene matches: 5. The V gene's germline CDR1 is LNHNV and CDR2 YYDKDF (reference sequence). This chain's CDR3 is CATSRRQGEYEQYF. For the CDR3, the DNA is TGTGCCACCAGCAGACGACAGGGTGAATACGAGCAGTACTTC.

The rearrangement uses TRBV5-6 and TRBJ2-1, with D possibly TRBD2 on 6 matching bases. CDR3 length: 14 amino acids. Germline values: CDR1 SGHDT, CDR2 YYEEEE. Trimming shortened V by 4 bases and J by 5 bases, and 13 bases separated the two germline ends. The CDR3 DNA sequence: TGTGCCAGCAGCCCTACAAGGAGGGACAATGAGCAGTTCTTC. It encodes CASSPTRRDNEQFF.

The genes are TRBV6-1 and TRBJ2-7; no reliable D call. With 7 bases removed from V and 6 bases from J, the gap between germline ends came to 16 bases. Germline V gives CDR1 MNHNS, CDR2 SASEGT. CDR3 length equals 13 residues. CDR3 sequence (DNA): TGTGCCAGCACTGCTAGGTGGATGTTCGAGCAGTACTTC. Its translation is CASTARWMFEQYF.

The V gene is TRBV5-4, the J gene TRBJ2-6; 7 positions match TRBD1. With 2 bases clipped from V and 3 bases from J, the junction kept 11 bases outside the gene matches. This CDR3 spans 18 amino acids. Germline CDR1 SGHNT, CDR2 YYREEE (reference sequence). CDR3 loop: CASSFQRGRSNGANVLTF. The CDR3 DNA reads as TGTGCCAGCAGCTTTCAGAGGGGGCGGAGTAATGGGGCCAACGTCCTGACTTTC.

The rearrangement joins TRBV25-1 to TRBJ1-1; 9 bases align to TRBD1. There are 13 residues in the CDR3. Germline V gene lookup returns CDR1 MGHDK and CDR2 SYGVNS. V shed 5 bases and J 6 bases; nucleotides not matched to a gene: 4. CDR3 DNA sequence: TGTGCCAGCAGTTCGACAGGGGGTCCTGAAGCTTTCTTT. This gives the protein CASSSTGGPEAFF.

The rearrangement uses TRBV7-2 and TRBJ2-7, with a possible D match to TRBD2 (6 bases). This CDR3 has 17 amino acids. Germline CDR1 is SGHTA and CDR2 is FQGNSA. Trimming stripped 1 base from V and 4 bases from J, with 20 bases between. Written as DNA, the CDR3 is TGTGCCAGCAGCTTAGAGTTCGGGGGATGGGCCACGTACGAGCAGTACTTC. Encoded protein: CASSLEFGGWATYEQYF.

The rearrangement uses TRBV27 and TRBJ2-7; 8 nucleotides match TRBD2. Germline V gene lookup returns CDR1 MNHEY and CDR2 SMNVEV (reference sequence). CDR3 size: 14 residues. Germline trimming cut 2 bases from V and 4 bases from J; bases unmatched to any gene: 4. The DNA of the CDR3 is TGTGCCAGCAGTTTACAGCGGGGGCCTTACGAGCAGTACTTC. Protein sequence: CASSLQRGPYEQYF.

The chain employs TRBV6-6 and TRBJ1-4, with a tentative D call TRBD1 (6 bases). Trimming removed 5 bases at V and 0 bases at J, with 10 bases between. Germline V CDR1 and CDR2: MNHNY, SVGAGI (reference sequence). The length of the CDR3 is 15 residues. CDR3 amino acids: CASSDPGATNEKLFF. The CDR3 bases are TGTGCCAGCAGTGATCCAGGGGCAACTAATGAAAAACTGTTTTTT.

CDR3 nucleotides: TGCGCCAGCAGCGCGGGAGTCGTCTACAATGAGCAGTTCTTC. This encodes CASSAGVVYNEQFF. The chain joins TRBV5-1 to TRBJ2-1; 7 nucleotides agree with TRBD2. The V and J ends lost 4 bases and 3 bases, in that order; junction bases with no gene match: 4. Germline V lookup: CDR1 SGHRS, CDR2 YFSETQ. CDR3 length: 14 residues.

The gene calls are TRBV7-8 and TRBJ1-1; a weak D match, TRBD1 (5 bases). The V gene lost 5 bases and the J gene lost 4 bases, with 17 bases spanning the gap. CDR1 SGHVS and CDR2 FQNEAQ come from the germline V gene. The CDR3 is made up of 15 amino acids. CDR3 residues: CASSPSGVGGTEAFF. Written as DNA, the CDR3 is TGTGCCAGCAGCCCCTCGGGAGTGGGGGGCACTGAAGCTTTCTTT.

V usage is TRBV6-1 and J usage is TRBJ1-4; possibly TRBD1 for D (6 bases). The germline V gene has CDR1 MNHNS and CDR2 SASEGT. The CDR3 spans 15 residues. The CDR3 is CATGQPDRANEKLFF. Here the CDR3 DNA reads TGTGCAACAGGGCAACCCGATAGGGCTAATGAAAAACTGTTTTTT.

This chain connects TRBV6-5 to TRBJ1-5; TRBD1 agrees at 7 bases. The V and J ends lost 5 bases and 4 bases, in that order; junction bases with no gene match: 8. Germline V gene data show CDR1 as MNHEY and CDR2 as SVGAGI. CDR3 length equals 15 residues. The CDR3 DNA follows: TGTGCCAGCAGTACCCGGACAGGCTCTAATCAGCCCCAGCATTTT. Residues: CASSTRTGSNQPQHF.

The J gene is TRBJ1-4, the V gene TRBV27, with 9 bases that match TRBD1. V trimming: 5 bases; J trimming: 6 bases; junction bases outside the gene matches: 4. Germline lookup yields CDR1 MNHEY and CDR2 SMNVEV (reference sequence). The CDR3 consists of 14 residues. The CDR3 DNA follows: TGTGCCAGCAGTGGGGGACAGGGCCATGAAAAACTGTTTTTT. This gives the protein CASSGGQGHEKLFF. The complete variable domain, with remaining parts taken from reference TRBV27 and TRBJ1-4, reads EAQVTQNPRYLITVTGKKLTVTCSQNMNHEYMSWYRQDPGLGLRQIYYSMNVEVTDKGDVPEGYKVSRKEKRNFPLILESPSPNQTSLYFCASSGGQGHEKLFFGSGTQLSVL.

The rearrangement uses TRBV5-1 and TRBJ2-1; TRBD2 agrees at 11 bases. This CDR3 spans 13 amino acids. Germline CDR1 and CDR2: SGHRS and YFSETQ. J was trimmed by 9 bases and V by 4 bases; bases with no gene match: 3. CDR3 amino acids: CASSPGTSGEQFF. The CDR3 nucleotides read TGCGCCAGCAGCCCGGGGACTAGCGGTGAGCAGTTCTTC.

The chain has TRBV6-6 and TRBJ1-1, with D uncertain. V lost 4 bases, J lost 5 bases, and 11 bases lay in between. The CDR3 sequence is 13 residues long. From germline, CDR1 is MNHNY and CDR2 SVGAGI (reference sequence). The CDR3 protein is CASSFTGLTEAFF. CDR3 coding DNA: TGTGCCAGCAGTTTTACGGGTTTAACTGAAGCTTTCTTT.

The chain has TRBV7-9 and TRBJ2-1, with D perhaps matching TRBD2 (5 bases). Germline assignment: CDR1 SEHNR and CDR2 FQNEAQ (reference sequence). The length of the CDR3 is 15 residues. V was pared by 5 bases and J by 2 bases, with 13 bases between. The CDR3: CASSLDSRAYNEQFF. The CDR3 nucleotides are TGTGCCAGCAGCCTGGACTCAAGAGCCTACAATGAGCAGTTCTTC.

This chain connects TRBV25-1 to TRBJ1-4; D possibly corresponds to TRBD1 (6 bases). Germline V gene lookup returns CDR1 MGHDK and CDR2 SYGVNS. The CDR3 covers 15 residues. V lost 6 bases and J 7 bases, leaving 18 bases between the germline ends. CDR3 nucleotides: TGTGCCAGCAGCAGTCTGGGGGGGGCCTCTGAAAAACTGTTTTTT. Its protein is CASSSLGGASEKLFF.

This chain connects TRBV2 to TRBJ1-3; 7 nucleotides align to TRBD1. This CDR3 spans 16 amino acids. V was pared by 7 bases and J by 3 bases, with 12 bases of the junction left unmatched. Per the germline V gene, CDR1 is SNHLY and CDR2 is FYNNEI. Written as DNA, the CDR3 is TGTGCCAGCAAACATCACAGGGGCGCAAGTGGAAACACCATATATTTT. Protein product: CASKHHRGASGNTIYF.

The chain recombines TRBV7-9 with TRBJ2-3; TRBD2 might be the D (5 bases). This CDR3 has 16 residues. V was shortened by 5 bases and J by 0 bases, with 15 bases between the two germline ends. Per germline, CDR1 SEHNR and CDR2 FQNEAQ (reference sequence). The CDR3 spells CASSLLATASTDTQYF. In DNA, the CDR3 is TGTGCCAGCAGCCTTCTAGCAACTGCTAGCACAGATACGCAGTATTTT.

The chain recombines TRBV6-5 with TRBJ2-2, with TRBD1 as a possible D gene (6 bases). Trimming left V 3 bases short and J 1 base short, with 9 bases between. Germline V lookup: CDR1 MNHEY, CDR2 SVGAGI. The CDR3 is 15 amino acids. The CDR3 region has the DNA TGTGCCAGCAGTTATAGACAGGTGAACACCGGGGAGCTGTTTTTT. Translation: CASSYRQVNTGELFF.

This sequence joins TRBV27 and TRBJ2-4, with 9 bases aligning to TRBD1. This CDR3 spans 23 amino acids. The ends lost 6 bases at V and 0 bases at J; junction bases unmatched: 27. Germline values: CDR1 MNHEY, CDR2 SMNVEV (reference sequence). Here the CDR3 DNA reads TGTGCCAGCAGGCCCTCACGTATTACATGGGGACAGGGCACATTACTAGCCAAAAACATTCAGTACTTC. Its translation is CASRPSRITWGQGTLLAKNIQYF.